Below are 32 T cell receptor beta chains sequenced from a single sample in a study of T cell repertoires in cytomegalovirus infection. No antigens are known for them. MiXCR, applied by TCRdb to the reads, yields one record per CDR3 protein. The data show some 940,000 distinct CDR3 sequences, approximately 31% seen once. Sequencing was performed on cultured CD8+ T cells from PBMCs, taken from culture after CMV antigen stimulation. The receptors originated from a human donor in good health (CMV status not recorded). Some clones in this sample may be carry-over from other donors' samples.

This clonotype was recorded at least ten times. This chain joins TRBV12-5 and TRBJ1-1, with 8 bases that match TRBD1. CDR1 and CDR2 (germline): LGHNT, FRNRAP. V lost 7 bases and J lost 3; bases outside the gene matches: 19. CDR3 length: 18 residues. The CDR3 bases are TGTGCTAGTGCCCTTTCCGGGACAGGTTTTTTATGGGACACTGAAGCTTTCTTT. Its translation: CASALSGTGFLWDTEAFF.

The chain couples TRBV4-1 to TRBJ2-3; D is possibly TRBD1 (5 bases). CDR3 size: 17 residues. The germline CDR1 and CDR2 sequences are MGHRA and YSYEKL. V was cut by 0 bases and J by 2 bases, with 15 bases left in between. CDR3 sequence: CASSQDHGAAITDTQYF. The CDR3 nucleotides are TGCGCCAGCAGCCAAGATCATGGGGCGGCAATCACAGATACGCAGTATTTT.

The CDR3 reads CASSWVLTEAFF. The CDR3 DNA sequence: TGTGCCAGCAGCTGGGTCCTCACTGAAGCTTTCTTT. V gene TRBV12-3 or TRBV12-4 combines with J gene TRBJ1-1; no reliable D call. This CDR3 has 12 residues. The V and J ends lost 6 bases and 4 bases respectively, with 9 bases between them.

This clonotype was picked up many times. V gene TRBV7-8 combines with J gene TRBJ2-1; 7 bases align to TRBD2. With V trimmed by 3 bases and J by 0 bases, 11 bases remained unmatched. The CDR3 sequence is 18 residues long. Germline V gene data show CDR1 as SGHVS and CDR2 as FQNEAQ. CDR3 sequence reads: CASSFPGGLTSSYNEQFF. The CDR3 coding sequence is TGTGCCAGCAGCTTCCCGGGGGGACTCACTAGCTCCTACAATGAGCAGTTCTTC.

On this clonotype itself: The junction and the germline gene differ at one end; a read error may be behind it. The chain links TRBV6-6 to TRBJ2-2; 7 bases are a match to TRBD1. The germline V gene encodes CDR1 MNHNY and CDR2 SVGAGI (reference sequence). The CDR3 has 15 amino acids. CDR3 DNA sequence: TGTGCCACCGTCCGAGAGGGGGCGAACATCGGGGAGCTGTTTTTT. The encoded protein is CATVREGANIGELFF.

V and J are TRBV28 and TRBJ2-1; 8 bases map to TRBD1. Germline V gene lookup returns CDR1 MDHEN and CDR2 SYDVKM. This CDR3 region has 17 residues. J lost 2 bases, V lost 2 bases, and 8 bases had no gene match. CDR3 in DNA: TGTGCCAGCAGTTTAACAACTCAGGGGGCACCCTACAATGAGCAGTTCTTC. Its translation: CASSLTTQGAPYNEQFF.

The genes are TRBV7-8 and TRBJ2-7; tentative D call: TRBD2 (6 bases). V lost 2 bases and J 8 bases, leaving 13 bases between the germline ends. Germline V CDR1 and CDR2: SGHVS, FQNEAQ. The CDR3 extends over 13 amino acids. CDR3 sequence: CASSLTSFSKQYF. CDR3 in DNA: TGTGCCAGCAGCTTAACTAGCTTCAGTAAGCAGTACTTC.

The rearrangement links TRBV27 to TRBJ1-5; D perhaps matches TRBD1 (6 bases). CDR3 length: 15 amino acids. Trimming cost V 3 bases and J 4 bases, with 13 bases left between them. CDR1 MNHEY and CDR2 SMNVEV come from the germline V gene (reference sequence). Here the CDR3 DNA reads TGTGCCAGCAGTTTTCAAACCACAGGGAATCAGCCCCAGCATTTT. It encodes CASSFQTTGNQPQHF.

The chain carries TRBV12-3 or TRBV12-4 and TRBJ2-5; a possible D gene is TRBD1 (5 bases). CDR3 size: 15 residues. V lost 7 bases and J lost 4, with 19 bases in between. The CDR3 DNA sequence: TGTGCCAGCACCCCCTTCCAGACAGCGCGAGAGACCCAGTACTTC. It is translated as CASTPFQTARETQYF.

The chain carries TRBV18 and TRBJ2-7, with 10 bases lining up with TRBD1. Germline V gives CDR1 KGHSH, CDR2 LQKENI. The trim removed 3 bases at V and 3 bases at J, leaving 8 bases unmatched. CDR3 length equals 16 residues. The chain's CDR3 is CASSPLGQGLIYEQYF. In DNA, the CDR3 is TGTGCCAGCTCACCTCTGGGACAGGGGTTGATCTACGAGCAGTACTTC.

This clonotype was observed a few times. The chain links TRBV23-1 to TRBJ2-3; 7 bases fit TRBD1. TRBV23-1 is sorted into the ORF group, with uncertain function. The CDR3 has 16 amino acids. Losses at the gene ends were 10 bases for V and 2 bases for J; bases not matched to a gene: 15. Here the CDR3 DNA reads TGCGCCAAGGCTACCGGGACAGAAATCTTCACAGATACGCAGTATTTT. It encodes CAKATGTEIFTDTQYF.

This clonotype occurred many times. The V call is TRBV6-5, the J call TRBJ2-7, with D perhaps matching TRBD1 (6 bases). The CDR3 is 14 residues long. CDR1 and CDR2 (germline): MNHEY, SVGAGI. Trimming took 5 bases from V and 3 from J, leaving 14 bases between them. CDR3 in amino acids: CASSRTGSGYEQYV. The CDR3 DNA is TGTGCCAGCAGTCGTACAGGGTCGGGCTACGAGCAGTACGTC.

V usage is TRBV19 and J usage is TRBJ2-3; 11 nucleotides line up with TRBD2. The CDR3 covers 12 residues. Germline CDR1 LNHDA, CDR2 SQIVND (reference sequence). CDR3 in DNA: TGTGCTGTAGCGGGGGGGGCAGATACGCAGTATTTT. Translated, it gives CAVAGGADTQYF. Looking up the rest from reference TRBV19 and TRBJ2-3 gives the full variable domain: DGGITQSPKYLFRKEGQNVTLSCEQNLNHDAMYWYRQDPGQGLRLIYYSQIVNDFQKGDIAEGYSVSREKKESFPLTVTSAQKNPTAFYLCAVAGGADTQYFGPGTRLTVL.

The sample holds a few counts of this clonotype. The chain combines TRBV28 with TRBJ2-5, with D possibly called TRBD1 or TRBD2 (5 bases each). Trimming stripped 6 bases from V and 1 base from J, with 18 bases between. Looked up from germline, CDR1 is MDHEN and CDR2 is SYDVKM. The CDR3 is 16 amino acids. The CDR3 spells CASRTTPQGTQETQYF. The DNA for the CDR3 is TGTGCCAGCAGAACGACCCCCCAAGGGACCCAAGAGACCCAGTACTTC.

This clonotype has just a few counts. The rearrangement joins TRBV28 to TRBJ2-1; a weak D match, TRBD2 (5 bases). Germline values: CDR1 MDHEN, CDR2 SYDVKM. CDR3 length equals 14 residues. The V gene lost 5 bases and the J gene lost 3 bases, with 11 bases spanning the gap. In DNA, the CDR3 is TGTGCCAGCAGTCCGCCCGGGGACTACAATGAGCAGTTCTTC. It translates to CASSPPGDYNEQFF.

This clonotype was detected a few times. The chain carries TRBV5-1 and TRBJ1-6, with D maybe TRBD1 (6 bases). Trimming shortened V by 5 bases and J by 4 bases, and 10 bases separated the two germline ends. CDR1 and CDR2 from the germline V gene are SGHRS and YFSETQ. This CDR3 has 14 amino acids. DNA for the CDR3: TGCGCCAGCAGGTGGACAGCTTATAATTCACCCCTCCACTTT. Translated: CASRWTAYNSPLHF.

The chain is built from TRBV2 and TRBJ1-1; D perhaps matches TRBD1 (5 bases). Germline-derived CDR1 and CDR2 are SNHLY and FYNNEI. V lost 10 bases to trimming and J lost 4 bases, with 22 bases between them. This CDR3 region has 15 residues. This chain's CDR3 is CAIRDPGGTGTEAFF. CDR3 in DNA: TGTGCCATACGGGACCCCGGGGGAACGGGCACTGAAGCTTTCTTT.

The chain recombines TRBV6-1 with TRBJ2-7; D gene unclear. Germline V CDR1 and CDR2: MNHNS, SASEGT. V gave up 1 base and J gave up 3 bases, with 4 bases separating them. This CDR3 spans 12 amino acids. The CDR3 DNA is TGTGCCAGCAGTGAAGTATTCTACGAGCAGTACGTC. This sequence encodes CASSEVFYEQYV.

This chain connects TRBV5-1 to TRBJ2-1, with 10 bases matching TRBD1. CDR1 SGHRS and CDR2 YFSETQ come from the germline V gene. V shed 3 bases and J 10 bases; nucleotides not matched to a gene: 10. The CDR3 runs 15 residues. CDR3 amino acids: CASSSPDRGQWEQFF. As DNA, the CDR3 is TGCGCCAGCAGCTCCCCTGACAGGGGGCAGTGGGAGCAGTTCTTC.

This clonotype was observed a few times. CDR3 amino acids: CASSLVAAVYGYTF. The CDR3 DNA reads TGTGCCAGCAGCTTAGTGGCAGCCGTCTATGGCTACACCTTC. The rearrangement joins TRBV7-9 to TRBJ1-2, with D unresolved. Trimming pared 1 base from V and 4 bases from J, leaving 10 bases between. Germline values: CDR1 SEHNR, CDR2 FQNEAQ (reference sequence). CDR3 length equals 14 residues.

The rearrangement joins TRBV19 to TRBJ2-7, with D unclear. Trimming stripped 0 bases from V and 7 bases from J, with 16 bases between. Germline values: CDR1 LNHDA, CDR2 SQIVND (reference sequence). The CDR3 is 15 amino acids. Here the CDR3 reads CASSIDLSASGEQYF. CDR3 DNA sequence: TGTGCCAGTAGTATAGATCTTTCCGCGTCTGGAGAGCAGTACTTC.

This clonotype appeared a few times. CDR3 sequence (DNA): TGTGCCAGCTCACCGCCGACAGGGGCCTTGAACACTGAAGCTTTCTTT. Protein sequence: CASSPPTGALNTEAFF. The chain recombines TRBV18 with TRBJ1-1, with 8 positions matching TRBD1. V gave up 3 bases and J gave up 0 bases; unmatched junction bases: 6. There are 16 residues in the CDR3. CDR1 and CDR2 from the germline V gene are KGHSH and LQKENI.

This clonotype was seen more than once but under ten times. J is TRBJ1-5 and V is TRBV6-6; a weak D match, TRBD1 (6 bases). There are 15 residues in the CDR3. Trimming removed 2 bases at V and 7 bases at J, with 15 bases between. CDR1 is MNHNY and CDR2 is SVGAGI in the germline V gene (reference sequence). The CDR3 loop is CASSYERTGRQPQHF. CDR3 bases: TGTGCCAGCAGTTACGAACGCACAGGGAGACAGCCCCAGCATTTT.

The gene calls are TRBV28 and TRBJ2-1; 12 nucleotides align to TRBD2. CDR3 length: 19 residues. The V and J ends lost 5 bases and 10 bases, in that order; junction bases with no gene match: 21. Germline V gene lookup returns CDR1 MDHEN and CDR2 SYDVKM. CDR3 protein: CASSPRQGLAGGPHQEQFF. In nucleotides, the CDR3 is TGTGCCAGCAGTCCCCGACAGGGGCTAGCGGGGGGGCCCCACCAAGAGCAGTTCTTC.

This chain uses TRBV19 with TRBJ1-1; perhaps TRBD1 as D (6 bases). V was shortened by 2 bases and J by 4 bases, with 14 bases between the two germline ends. The CDR3 is 15 amino acids. The germline gives CDR1 LNHDA, CDR2 SQIVND (reference sequence). The CDR3 DNA follows: TGTGCCAGTAGTATACTGAGGGGGGCCTCCACTGAAGCTTTCTTT. Amino acids: CASSILRGASTEAFF.

Notes on this clonotype: A read error may produce the germline difference seen at one junction end. The rearrangement joins TRBV7-9 to TRBJ2-5, with a weak D call TRBD1 (5 bases). Germline lookup yields CDR1 SEHNR and CDR2 FQNEAQ (reference sequence). The CDR3 is 9 residues long. CDR3 DNA: TGTGCCAGCAGCTTGAAGGACAAGTTC. This encodes CASSLKDKF.

The V and J genes are TRBV15 and TRBJ2-7; 7 positions agree with TRBD2. The V and J ends lost 7 bases and 5 bases, in that order; junction bases with no gene match: 8. Germline V gene sequence: CDR1 LNHNV, CDR2 YYDKDF (reference sequence). CDR3 length equals 13 residues. The CDR3 DNA is TGTGCCACCACGGGGTCTCGGGGGGACGAGCAGTACTTC. Protein product: CATTGSRGDEQYF.

The CDR3 sequence: CASSVGTEYLAKNIQYF. Written as DNA, the CDR3 is TGTGCCAGCAGCGTAGGGACAGAATACTTAGCCAAAAACATTCAGTACTTC. The V gene is TRBV9, the J gene TRBJ2-4; D is possibly TRBD1 (6 bases). The CDR3 consists of 17 residues. Trimming took off 0 bases at V and 0 bases at J, with 13 bases between the two ends. Germline V CDR1 and CDR2: SGDLS, YYNGEE.

The sample holds a few counts of this clonotype. The rearrangement joins TRBV4-1 to TRBJ2-1, with 7 positions matching TRBD1. V was pared by 1 base and J by 8 bases, with 8 bases of the junction left unmatched. The CDR3 contains 15 residues. The germline V gene has CDR1 MGHRA and CDR2 YSYEKL. CDR3 in amino acids: CASSQVSGGLDEQFF. The DNA for the CDR3 is TGCGCCAGCAGCCAAGTATCAGGGGGTCTCGATGAGCAGTTCTTC.

The rearrangement joins TRBV10-1 to TRBJ2-3; the D call may be TRBD1 or TRBD2 (6 bases each). This CDR3 has 14 residues. The germline gives CDR1 WNHNN, CDR2 SYGVQD (reference sequence). The V end was cut by 2 bases, the J end by 4 bases, with 10 bases between. The DNA for the CDR3 is TGCGCCAGCAGTGAGAAGGGGGGCCCAGATACGCAGTATTTT. The encoded protein is CASSEKGGPDTQYF.

A few counts support this clonotype. The chain carries TRBV6-5 and TRBJ2-1; unclear D gene. Germline CDR1 MNHEY, CDR2 SVGAGI. CDR3 length equals 11 residues. V lost 6 bases to trimming and J lost 5 bases, with 5 bases between them. The CDR3 sequence: CASRVNNEQFF. Written as DNA, the CDR3 is TGTGCCAGCAGGGTAAACAATGAGCAGTTCTTC.

The V and J genes are TRBV28 and TRBJ2-1, with 11 bases matching TRBD2. V shed 4 bases, J shed 12 bases, and the junction held 23 bases outside the gene matches. Germline-derived CDR1 and CDR2 are MDHEN and SYDVKM. The CDR3 extends over 19 amino acids. The CDR3: CASSSPVLAGGPTLRGQFF. The CDR3 coding sequence is TGTGCCAGCAGTTCCCCCGTGTTAGCGGGGGGGCCCACCCTCCGGGGGCAGTTCTTC.